This TCR beta chain was captured in a study of early T cells in non-severe SARS-CoV-2 infection. Attached unique molecular identifiers marked individual cDNA molecules. TCRdb reanalysed the 5' RACE reads using MiXCR and keeps one entry per CDR3 protein. The data show under 35,000 distinct CDR3 sequences, around 5% seen once. Overall study findings and caveats: Missing private and CD4 specificities, VDJdb matching favored anti-spike CD8 responses.

This clonotype was counted only a few times. Its antigen remains unidentified. This TCR derives from an adult who was a healthcare worker with PCR-confirmed SARS-CoV-2 infection or an uninfected control (not recorded which). Input material: whole blood.

CDR3 bases: TGCGCCAGCAGTGCGGTAGCGGGAGGGTACACAGATACGCAGTATTTT. Protein sequence: CASSAVAGGYTDTQYF. The rearrangement links TRBV10-2 to TRBJ2-3, with TRBD2 matching over 11 bases. The CDR3 is 16 residues long. V lost 4 bases and J lost 2; bases outside the gene matches: 5. Germline V gene lookup returns CDR1 WSHSY and CDR2 SAAADI.